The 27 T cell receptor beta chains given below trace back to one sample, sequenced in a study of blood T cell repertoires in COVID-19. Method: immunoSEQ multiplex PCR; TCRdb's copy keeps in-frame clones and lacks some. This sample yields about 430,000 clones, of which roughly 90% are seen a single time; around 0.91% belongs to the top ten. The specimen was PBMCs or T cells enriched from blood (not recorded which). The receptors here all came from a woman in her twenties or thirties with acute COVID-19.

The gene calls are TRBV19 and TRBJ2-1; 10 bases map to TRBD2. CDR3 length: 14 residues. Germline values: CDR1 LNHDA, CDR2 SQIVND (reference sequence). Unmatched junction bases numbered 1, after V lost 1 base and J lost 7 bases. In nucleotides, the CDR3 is TGTGCCAGTAGTATAGTACTAGCGGGAAATGAGCAGTTCTTC. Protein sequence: CASSIVLAGNEQFF. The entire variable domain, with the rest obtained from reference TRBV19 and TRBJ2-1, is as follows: DGGITQSPKYLFRKEGQNVTLSCEQNLNHDAMYWYRQDPGQGLRLIYYSQIVNDFQKGDIAEGYSVSREKKESFPLTVTSAQKNPTAFYLCASSIVLAGNEQFFGPGTRLTVL.

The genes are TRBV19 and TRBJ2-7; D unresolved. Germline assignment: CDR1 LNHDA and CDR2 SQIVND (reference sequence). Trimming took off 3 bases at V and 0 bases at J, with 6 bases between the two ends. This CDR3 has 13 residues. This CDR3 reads CASSIVSSYEQYF. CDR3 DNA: TGTGCCAGTAGTATCGTCAGCTCCTACGAGCAGTACTTC.

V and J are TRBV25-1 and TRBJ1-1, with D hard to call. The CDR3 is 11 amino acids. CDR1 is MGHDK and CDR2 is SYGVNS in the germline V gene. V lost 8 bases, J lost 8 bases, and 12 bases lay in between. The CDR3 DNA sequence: TGTGCCAGCGAGGTAGCCACCGAAGCTTTCTTT. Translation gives CASEVATEAFF.

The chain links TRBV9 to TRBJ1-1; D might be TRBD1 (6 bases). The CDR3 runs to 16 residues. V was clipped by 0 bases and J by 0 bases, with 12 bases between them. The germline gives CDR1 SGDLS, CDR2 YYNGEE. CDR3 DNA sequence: TGTGCCAGCAGCGTAGTAGGGACACCCGTGAACACTGAAGCTTTCTTT. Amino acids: CASSVVGTPVNTEAFF.

CDR3 sequence reads: CASSLVPSSGTQYF. In nucleotides, the CDR3 is TGTGCCAGCAGCTTAGTCCCTAGCTCAGGCACGCAGTATTTT. V and J are TRBV7-9 and TRBJ2-3; possibly TRBD2 for D (5 bases). CDR1 and CDR2 (germline): SEHNR, FQNEAQ (reference sequence). The CDR3 spans 14 residues. V lost 1 base and J 9 bases, leaving 14 bases between the germline ends.

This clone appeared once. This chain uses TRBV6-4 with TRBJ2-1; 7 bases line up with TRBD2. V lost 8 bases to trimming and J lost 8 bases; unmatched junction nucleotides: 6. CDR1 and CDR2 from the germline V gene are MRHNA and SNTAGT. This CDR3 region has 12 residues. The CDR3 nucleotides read TGTGCCAGCCGTAGCGGGTGGGATGAGCAGTTCTTC. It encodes CASRSGWDEQFF.

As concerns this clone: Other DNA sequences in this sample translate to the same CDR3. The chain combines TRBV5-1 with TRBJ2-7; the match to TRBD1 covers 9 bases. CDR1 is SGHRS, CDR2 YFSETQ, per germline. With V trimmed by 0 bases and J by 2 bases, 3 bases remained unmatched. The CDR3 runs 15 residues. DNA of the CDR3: TGCGCCAGCAGCTTGGGGGACAGGGACCCCTACGAGCAGTACTTC. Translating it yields CASSLGDRDPYEQYF.

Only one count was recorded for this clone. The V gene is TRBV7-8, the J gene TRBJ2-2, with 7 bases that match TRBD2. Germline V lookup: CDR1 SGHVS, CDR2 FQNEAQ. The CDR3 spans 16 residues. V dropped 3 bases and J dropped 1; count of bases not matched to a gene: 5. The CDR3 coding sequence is TGTGCCAGCAGCTTGAGACGGGGGGAGAACACCGGGGAGCTGTTTTTT. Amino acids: CASSLRRGENTGELFF.

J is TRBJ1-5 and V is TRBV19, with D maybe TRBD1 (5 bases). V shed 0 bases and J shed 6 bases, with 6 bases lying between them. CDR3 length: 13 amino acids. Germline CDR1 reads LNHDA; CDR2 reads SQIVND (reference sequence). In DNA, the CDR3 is TGTGCCAGTAGTATAGACAGGGTTCAGCCCCAGCATTTT. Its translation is CASSIDRVQPQHF.

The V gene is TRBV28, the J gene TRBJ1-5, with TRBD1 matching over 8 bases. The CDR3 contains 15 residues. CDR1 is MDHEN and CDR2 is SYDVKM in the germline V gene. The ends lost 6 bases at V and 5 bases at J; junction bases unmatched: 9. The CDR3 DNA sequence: TGTGCCAGCAGGGGGACAGGTGCGGGGGATCAGCCCCAGCATTTT. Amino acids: CASRGTGAGDQPQHF. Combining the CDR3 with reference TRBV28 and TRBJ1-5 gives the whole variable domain DVKVTQSSRYLVKRTGEKVFLECVQDMDHENMFWYRQDPGLGLRLIYFSYDVKMKEKGDIPEGYSVSREKKERFSLILESASTNQTSMYLCASRGTGAGDQPQHFGDGTRLSIL.

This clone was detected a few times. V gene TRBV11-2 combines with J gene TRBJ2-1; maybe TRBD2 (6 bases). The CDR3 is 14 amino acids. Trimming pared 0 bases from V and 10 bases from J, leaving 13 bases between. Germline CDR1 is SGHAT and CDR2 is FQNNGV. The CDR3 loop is CASSLDPGLLEQFF. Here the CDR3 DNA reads TGTGCCAGCAGCTTAGATCCGGGACTTTTAGAGCAGTTCTTC.

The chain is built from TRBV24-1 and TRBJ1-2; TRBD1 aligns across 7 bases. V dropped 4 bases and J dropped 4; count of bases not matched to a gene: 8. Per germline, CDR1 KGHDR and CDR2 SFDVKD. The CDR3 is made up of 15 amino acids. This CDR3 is CATSDPGQSAYGYTF. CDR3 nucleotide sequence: TGTGCCACCAGTGACCCGGGACAGAGCGCCTATGGCTACACCTTC.

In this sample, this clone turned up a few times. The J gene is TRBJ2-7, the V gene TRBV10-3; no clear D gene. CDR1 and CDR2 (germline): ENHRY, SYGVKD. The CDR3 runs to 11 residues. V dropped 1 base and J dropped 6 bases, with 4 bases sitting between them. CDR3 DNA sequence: TGTGCCATCAGTGAGTTGGCCGAGCAGTACTTC. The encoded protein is CAISELAEQYF.

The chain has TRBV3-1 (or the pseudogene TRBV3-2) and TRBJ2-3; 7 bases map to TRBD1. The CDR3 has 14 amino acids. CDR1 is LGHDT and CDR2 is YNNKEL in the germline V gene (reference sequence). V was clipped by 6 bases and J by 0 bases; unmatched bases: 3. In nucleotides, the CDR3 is TGTGCCAGCAGTCGACAGGGAAGCACAGATACGCAGTATTTT. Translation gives CASSRQGSTDTQYF.

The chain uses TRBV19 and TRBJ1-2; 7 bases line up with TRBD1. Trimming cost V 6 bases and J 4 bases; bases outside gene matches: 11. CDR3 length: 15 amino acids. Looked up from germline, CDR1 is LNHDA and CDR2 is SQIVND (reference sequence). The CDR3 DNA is TGTGCCAGTAGCCCAGGACAGGCCACCCGCTATGGCTACACCTTC. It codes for CASSPGQATRYGYTF.

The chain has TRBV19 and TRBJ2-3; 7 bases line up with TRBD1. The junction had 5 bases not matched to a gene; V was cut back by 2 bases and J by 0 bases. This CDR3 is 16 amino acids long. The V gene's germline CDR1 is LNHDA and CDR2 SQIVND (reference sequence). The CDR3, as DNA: TGTGCCAGTAGTATAAGAGCACAGGGGAGCACAGATACGCAGTATTTT. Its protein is CASSIRAQGSTDTQYF. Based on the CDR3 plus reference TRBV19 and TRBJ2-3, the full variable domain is DGGITQSPKYLFRKEGQNVTLSCEQNLNHDAMYWYRQDPGQGLRLIYYSQIVNDFQKGDIAEGYSVSREKKESFPLTVTSAQKNPTAFYLCASSIRAQGSTDTQYFGPGTRLTVL.

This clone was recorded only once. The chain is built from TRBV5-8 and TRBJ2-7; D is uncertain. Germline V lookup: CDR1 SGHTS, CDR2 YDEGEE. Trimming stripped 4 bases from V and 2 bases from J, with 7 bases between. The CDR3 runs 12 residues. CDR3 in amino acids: CASSPVPYEQYF. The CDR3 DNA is TGTGCCAGCAGCCCGGTTCCCTACGAGCAGTACTTC.

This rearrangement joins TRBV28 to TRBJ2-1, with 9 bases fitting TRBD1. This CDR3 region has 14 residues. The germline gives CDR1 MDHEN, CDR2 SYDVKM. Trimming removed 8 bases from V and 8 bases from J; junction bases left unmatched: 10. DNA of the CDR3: TGTGCCAGCCATGCGGGGACAGGGAGGGATGAGCAGTTCTTC. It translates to CASHAGTGRDEQFF.

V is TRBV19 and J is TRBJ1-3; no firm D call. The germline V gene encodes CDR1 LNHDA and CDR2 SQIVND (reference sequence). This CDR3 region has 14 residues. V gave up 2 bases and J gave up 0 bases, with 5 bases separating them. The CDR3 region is CASSIHVSGNTIYF. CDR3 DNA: TGTGCCAGTAGTATACATGTCTCTGGAAACACCATATATTTT.

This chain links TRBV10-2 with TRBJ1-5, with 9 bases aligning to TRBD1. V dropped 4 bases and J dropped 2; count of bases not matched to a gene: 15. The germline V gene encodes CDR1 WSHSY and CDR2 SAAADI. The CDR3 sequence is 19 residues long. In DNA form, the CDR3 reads TGCGCCAGCAGTGCCGGTACACAGGGGGCCCTTAAGCGCAATCAGCCCCAGCATTTT. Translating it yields CASSAGTQGALKRNQPQHF.

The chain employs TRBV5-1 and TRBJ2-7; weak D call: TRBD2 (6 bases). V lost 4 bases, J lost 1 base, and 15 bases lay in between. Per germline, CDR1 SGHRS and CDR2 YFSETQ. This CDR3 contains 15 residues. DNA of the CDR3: TGCGCCAGCAGCCATGCCGGGACTCTATCCTACGAGCAGTACTTC. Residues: CASSHAGTLSYEQYF.

The CDR3 region has the DNA TGTGCCAGCAGTTTATCGGGCCTAGCGGCCGGGGAGCTGTTTTTT. Its translation is CASSLSGLAAGELFF. The genes are TRBV27 and TRBJ2-2, with 7 bases lining up with TRBD2. Germline CDR1 is MNHEY and CDR2 is SMNVEV (reference sequence). This CDR3 contains 15 residues. V dropped 0 bases and J dropped 6; count of bases not matched to a gene: 4.

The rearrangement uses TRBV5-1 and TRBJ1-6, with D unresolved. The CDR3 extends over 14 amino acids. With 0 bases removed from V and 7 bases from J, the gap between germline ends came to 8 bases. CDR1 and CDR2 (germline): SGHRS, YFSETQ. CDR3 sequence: CASSLVTDNSPLHF. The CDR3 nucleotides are TGCGCCAGCAGCTTGGTCACAGACAATTCACCCCTCCACTTT.

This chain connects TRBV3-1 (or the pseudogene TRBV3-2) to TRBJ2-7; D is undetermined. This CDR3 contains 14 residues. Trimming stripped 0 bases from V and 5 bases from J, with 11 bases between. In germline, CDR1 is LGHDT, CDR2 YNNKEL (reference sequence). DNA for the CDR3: TGTGCCAGCAGCCAAGAGCTATCCGGAGACGAGCAGTACTTC. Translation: CASSQELSGDEQYF.

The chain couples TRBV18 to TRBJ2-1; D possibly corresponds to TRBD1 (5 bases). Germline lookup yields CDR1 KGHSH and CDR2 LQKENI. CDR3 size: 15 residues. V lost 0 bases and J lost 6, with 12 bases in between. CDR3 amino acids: CASSPPWQGANEQFF. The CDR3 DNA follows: TGTGCCAGCTCACCACCTTGGCAGGGTGCCAATGAGCAGTTCTTC.

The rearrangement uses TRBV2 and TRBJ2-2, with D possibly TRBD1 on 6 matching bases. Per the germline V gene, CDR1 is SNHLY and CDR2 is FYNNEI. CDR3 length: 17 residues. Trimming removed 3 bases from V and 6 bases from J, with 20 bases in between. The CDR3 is CASSDLGAGAGAGELFF. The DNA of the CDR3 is TGTGCCAGCAGTGATCTCGGAGCCGGGGCAGGGGCCGGGGAGCTGTTTTTT.

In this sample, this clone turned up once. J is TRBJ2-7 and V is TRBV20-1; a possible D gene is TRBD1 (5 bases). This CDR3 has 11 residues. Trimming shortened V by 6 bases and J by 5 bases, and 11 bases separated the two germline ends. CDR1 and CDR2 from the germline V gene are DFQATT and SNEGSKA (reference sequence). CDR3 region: CSANRQNEQYF. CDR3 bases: TGCAGTGCCAACCGACAGAACGAGCAGTACTTC.